These 30 T cell receptor beta chains were sequenced from one sample in a study of blood T cell repertoires in COVID-19 (TCRdb year 2020). Libraries came from the immunoSEQ multiplex PCR assay. Entries here come from immuneACCESS through TCRdb and include only in-frame sequences with V and J called. Some clones fail to appear in such tables; in the studies checked, an unresolved V gene covers under half of the shortfall, and the cause of the remainder is unknown. Here the sample has tens of thousands of clones; about nine tenths occur a single time. Clones ranked in the top ten supply more than 4% of the sample. The specimen sequenced was peripheral blood. These receptors were collected from a human donor in a cohort sampled during active COVID-19.

The chain recombines TRBV7-8 with TRBJ1-5, with 9 bases aligning to TRBD1. CDR3 length: 14 residues. V was clipped by 2 bases and J by 7 bases; unmatched bases: 3. Germline loops: CDR1 SGHVS, CDR2 FQNEAQ. CDR3 nucleotide sequence: TGTGCCAGCAGCTTAACAGGGGGCGTCCAGCCCCAGCATTTT. Translated, it gives CASSLTGGVQPQHF. Full variable domain (remainder filled in from reference TRBV7-8 and TRBJ1-5): GAGVSQSPRYKVAKRGQDVALRCDPISGHVSLFWYQQALGQGPEFLTYFQNEAQLDKSGLPSDRFFAERPEGSVSTLKIQRTQQEDSAVYLCASSLTGGVQPQHFGDGTRLSIL.

The chain has TRBV5-1 and TRBJ2-1, with D perhaps matching TRBD2 (5 bases). Trimming shortened V by 0 bases and J by 9 bases, and 13 bases separated the two germline ends. Germline V CDR1 and CDR2: SGHRS, YFSETQ. The CDR3 loop spans 14 amino acids. DNA for the CDR3: TGCGCCAGCAGCTTGGGACTATATGAAGGTGAGCAGTTCTTC. Residues: CASSLGLYEGEQFF. Drawing the rest from reference TRBV5-1 and TRBJ2-1, the complete variable domain is KAGVTQTPRYLIKTRGQQVTLSCSPISGHRSVSWYQQTPGQGLQFLFEYFSETQRNKGNFPGRFSGRQFSNSRSEMNVSTLELGDSALYLCASSLGLYEGEQFFGPGTRLTVL.

This CDR3 is CASSPSAGFIEQYF. CDR3 nucleotide sequence: TGTGCCAGCTCACCTTCCGCCGGGTTTATCGAGCAGTACTTC. The chain carries TRBV18 and TRBJ2-7; D remains unclear. This CDR3 comprises 14 residues. Germline V lookup: CDR1 KGHSH, CDR2 LQKENI. Trimming shortened V by 3 bases and J by 6 bases, and 15 bases separated the two germline ends.

In regard to this clone: Germline and junction disagree at one end, which may indicate a read error. This sequence joins TRBV7-7 and TRBJ2-3; possibly TRBD2 for D (5 bases). The CDR3 extends over 15 amino acids. CDR1 SSHAT and CDR2 FNYEAQ come from the germline V gene (reference sequence). The CDR3 loop reads CASSTSPTSTDTQYF. DNA for the CDR3: TGTGCTAGCAGTACTAGTCCGACTAGCACAGATACGCAGTATTTT.

This clone has only one observation. The chain couples TRBV7-2 to TRBJ2-5; 11 bases are shared with TRBD2. The CDR3 extends over 16 amino acids. With V trimmed by 5 bases and J by 11 bases, 16 bases remained unmatched. Germline CDR1 and CDR2: SGHTA and FQGNSA. DNA of the CDR3: TGTGCCAGCAGCACCGGGACTAGCGGTTTACGGGGGGGGCAGTACTTC. Translation gives CASSTGTSGLRGGQYF. Based on the CDR3 plus reference TRBV7-2 and TRBJ2-5, the full variable domain is GAGVSQSPSNKVTEKGKDVELRCDPISGHTALYWYRQSLGQGLEFLIYFQGNSAPDKSGLPSDRFSAERTGGSVSTLTIQRTQQEDSAVYLCASSTGTSGLRGGQYFGPGTRLLVL.

The gene calls are TRBV10-2 and TRBJ2-7, with TRBD2 identical over 8 bases. V was pared by 10 bases and J by 1 base, with 6 bases of the junction left unmatched. From germline, CDR1 is WSHSY and CDR2 SAAADI. The CDR3 length is 13 residues. The CDR3 loop reads CATSTSGSYEQYF. The CDR3 DNA follows: TGCGCCACCTCTACTAGCGGATCCTACGAGCAGTACTTC.

In its sample, this clone was seen once. V gene TRBV2 combines with J gene TRBJ2-3; a weak D match, TRBD2 (7 bases). Per the germline V gene, CDR1 is SNHLY and CDR2 is FYNNEI. This CDR3 is built from 14 residues. V lost 5 bases to trimming and J lost 3 bases, with 12 bases between them. CDR3 amino acids: CASSWGGATDTQYF. Written as DNA, the CDR3 is TGTGCCAGCAGTTGGGGGGGGGCGACAGATACGCAGTATTTT.

This rearrangement joins TRBV5-5 to TRBJ1-2; D possibly corresponds to TRBD1 (5 bases). The V end was cut by 5 bases, the J end by 3 bases, with 17 bases between. Germline-derived CDR1 and CDR2 are SGHKS and YYEKEE (reference sequence). The CDR3 has 15 amino acids. The CDR3 DNA is TGTGCCAGCAGTTTAGACAGCCTACCTTACTATGGCTACACCTTC. Its protein product is CASSLDSLPYYGYTF. Full variable domain (outside the CDR3, taken from reference TRBV5-5 and TRBJ1-2): DAGVTQSPTHLIKTRGQQVTLRCSPISGHKSVSWYQQVLGQGPQFIFQYYEKEERGRGNFPDRFSARQFPNYSSELNVNALLLGDSALYLCASSLDSLPYYGYTFGSGTRLTVV.

This chain's CDR3 is CASSNLAGAYEQYF. The CDR3 DNA is TGTGCCAGCAGCAACCTAGCGGGAGCCTACGAGCAGTACTTC. This chain uses TRBV11-2 with TRBJ2-7; TRBD2 agrees at 10 bases. The CDR3 loop spans 14 amino acids. J was trimmed by 2 bases and V by 5 bases; bases with no gene match: 3. CDR1 SGHAT and CDR2 FQNNGV come from the germline V gene.

This chain links TRBV29-1 with TRBJ2-3; 9 positions agree with TRBD1. Germline V gene data show CDR1 as SQVTM and CDR2 as ANQGSEA. The CDR3 spans 13 residues. Losses at the gene ends were 5 bases for V and 4 bases for J; bases not matched to a gene: 4. The CDR3 spells CSVHRGHADTQYF. CDR3 coding DNA: TGCAGCGTTCACAGGGGGCATGCAGATACGCAGTATTTT.

This rearrangement joins TRBV18 to TRBJ2-5; D perhaps matches TRBD1 (6 bases). The CDR3 contains 16 residues. Trimming took 8 bases from V and 3 from J, leaving 22 bases between them. Per germline, CDR1 KGHSH and CDR2 LQKENI. CDR3 amino acids: CASTPQTGTFKETQYF. For the CDR3, the DNA is TGTGCCAGCACTCCGCAAACCGGGACATTTAAAGAGACCCAGTACTTC.

This rearrangement joins TRBV11-2 to TRBJ2-2; no clear D gene. V lost 1 base and J lost 7, with 7 bases in between. The CDR3 is 13 residues long. Germline loops: CDR1 SGHAT, CDR2 FQNNGV. The CDR3 region has the DNA TGTGCCAGCAGCTTAGTCCTCGTCGGGGAGCTGTTTTTT. Translating it yields CASSLVLVGELFF.

The chain recombines TRBV19 with TRBJ1-4; 7 bases are a match to TRBD1. This CDR3 region has 13 residues. V trimming: 7 bases; J trimming: 5 bases; junction bases outside the gene matches: 4. Looked up from germline, CDR1 is LNHDA and CDR2 is SQIVND (reference sequence). CDR3 coding DNA: TGTGCCAGTAAAGGGACAGCCAATGAAAAACTGTTTTTT. Residues: CASKGTANEKLFF.

The chain's CDR3 is CASSHVYVHQPQHF. The CDR3 DNA reads TGTGCCAGCAGCCATGTGTATGTTCATCAGCCCCAGCATTTT. The V call is TRBV3-1 (or the pseudogene TRBV3-2), the J call TRBJ1-5; D uncertain. Deletions cut 3 bases from V and 5 bases from J, with 11 bases between. Germline V gene data show CDR1 as LGHDT and CDR2 as YNNKEL (reference sequence). This CDR3 has 14 amino acids.

The rearrangement uses TRBV24-1 and TRBJ2-3; 12 bases map to TRBD2. CDR3 length: 17 residues. Per the germline V gene, CDR1 is KGHDR and CDR2 is SFDVKD. V was clipped by 3 bases and J by 4 bases; unmatched bases: 7. This chain's CDR3 is CATSDGASGRVADTQYF. CDR3 DNA: TGTGCCACCAGTGATGGGGCTAGCGGGAGGGTGGCAGATACGCAGTATTTT.

V and J are TRBV6-2 or TRBV6-3 and TRBJ1-4; 10 positions match TRBD1. CDR1 and CDR2 from the germline V gene are MNHEY and SVGEGT. The junction had 5 bases not matched to a gene; V was cut back by 5 bases and J by 5 bases. The length of the CDR3 is 15 residues. In DNA form, the CDR3 reads TGTGCCAGCAGTAAGCCGGGACAGGGGAATGAAAAACTGTTTTTT. Translating gives CASSKPGQGNEKLFF.

V and J are TRBV20-1 and TRBJ2-1; D gene ambiguous. The V and J ends lost 3 bases and 12 bases respectively, with 12 bases between them. Per germline, CDR1 DFQATT and CDR2 SNEGSKA (reference sequence). The length of the CDR3 is 11 residues. The CDR3, as DNA: TGCAGTGCTAGGGGCCTTCGGTTGCAGTTCTTC. Translating gives CSARGLRLQFF.

This clone was found once. In DNA, the CDR3 is TGCGCCAGCAGCCCTAGCGGGGGGGCCTACGAGCAGTACTTC. Encoded protein: CASSPSGGAYEQYF. This rearrangement joins TRBV5-1 to TRBJ2-7; 12 nucleotides line up with TRBD2. This CDR3 region has 14 residues. From germline, CDR1 is SGHRS and CDR2 YFSETQ. Unmatched junction bases numbered 1, after V lost 4 bases and J lost 2 bases.

This sequence joins TRBV7-2 and TRBJ2-2; 14 positions agree with TRBD2. Germline V CDR1 and CDR2: SGHTA, FQGNSA. Trimming at V came to 2 bases and at J to 6 bases, leaving 5 bases not matched to a gene. The CDR3 totals 17 residues. The CDR3 DNA follows: TGTGCCAGCAGCTTACAGGAGACTAGCGGGAGGGCCGGGGAGCTGTTTTTT. Amino acid sequence: CASSLQETSGRAGELFF.

J is TRBJ2-1 and V is TRBV5-4, with a weak D call TRBD2 (5 bases). The CDR3 loop spans 15 amino acids. V lost 5 bases and J lost 5, with 17 bases in between. Germline V lookup: CDR1 SGHNT, CDR2 YYREEE (reference sequence). The CDR3 is CASRSLDKVDNEQFF. The CDR3 nucleotides read TGTGCCAGCAGATCACTAGACAAAGTAGACAATGAGCAGTTCTTC.

The rearrangement links TRBV6-6 to TRBJ2-5, with 7 bases that match TRBD1. J gave up 5 bases and V 0 bases, and 6 bases lay outside the gene matches. Looked up from germline, CDR1 is MNHNY and CDR2 is SVGAGI (reference sequence). The CDR3 has 15 amino acids. The CDR3 nucleotides read TGTGCCAGCAGTTACTCGAACAGGGGTGGCGAGACCCAGTACTTC. It translates to CASSYSNRGGETQYF.

V is TRBV25-1 and J is TRBJ2-7, with D possibly matching TRBD2 (6 bases). Germline V lookup: CDR1 MGHDK, CDR2 SYGVNS. CDR3 length equals 12 residues. V was shortened by 8 bases and J by 2 bases, with 10 bases between the two germline ends. CDR3 DNA sequence: TGTGCCAGCCGGGACTTTCCCTACGAGCAGTACTTC. It specifies CASRDFPYEQYF.

This chain connects TRBV6-5 to TRBJ2-2, with 9 bases identical to TRBD1. The V gene's germline CDR1 is MNHEY and CDR2 SVGAGI. The CDR3 is 15 amino acids. The V gene end was trimmed by 6 bases and the J gene end by 4 bases; junction bases not matched to a gene: 6. CDR3 nucleotides: TGTGCCAGCAGGCAGGACAGGGGATTCACCGGGGAGCTGTTTTTT. It yields the protein CASRQDRGFTGELFF.

The chain couples TRBV12-5 to TRBJ1-6; TRBD1 might be the D (5 bases). This CDR3 has 15 residues. In germline, CDR1 is LGHNT, CDR2 FRNRAP. Deletions cut 2 bases from V and 10 bases from J, with 15 bases between. The CDR3 region has the DNA TGTGCTAGTGGTTTGACCAGGGAACGTGGCTCACCCCTCCACTTT. Amino acid sequence: CASGLTRERGSPLHF. Combining the CDR3 with reference TRBV12-5 and TRBJ1-6 gives the whole variable domain DARVTQTPRHKVTEMGQEVTMRCQPILGHNTVFWYRQTMMQGLELLAYFRNRAPLDDSGMPKDRFSAEMPDATLATLKIQPSEPRDSAVYFCASGLTRERGSPLHFGNGTRLTVT.

This clone was found once. The chain joins TRBV11-2 to TRBJ2-2; D call uncertain. Between the trimmed V and J ends, which lost 4 bases and 6 bases, there was a span of 12 bases. Germline V CDR1 and CDR2: SGHAT, FQNNGV. CDR3 size: 14 residues. The CDR3: CASSYTTLPGELFF. CDR3 coding DNA: TGTGCCAGCAGCTACACGACTCTACCCGGGGAGCTGTTTTTT.

This chain links TRBV6-5 with TRBJ2-6, with D hard to call. V was trimmed by 0 bases and J by 1 base, leaving 4 bases between them. Germline CDR1 and CDR2: MNHEY and SVGAGI. The CDR3 totals 15 residues. CDR3 loop: CASSYSSSGANVLTF. The CDR3 coding sequence is TGTGCCAGCAGTTACTCGTCTTCTGGGGCCAACGTCCTGACTTTC.

This clone was counted between two and nine times. The chain carries TRBV9 and TRBJ1-2, with TRBD1 identical over 7 bases. This CDR3 is built from 12 residues. From germline, CDR1 is SGDLS and CDR2 YYNGEE. With V trimmed by 5 bases and J by 8 bases, 6 bases remained unmatched. The CDR3 region has the DNA TGTGCCAGCAGTGAAAGGGGGCGAGGCTACACCTTC. It translates to CASSERGRGYTF.

This clone was detected a few times. J is TRBJ2-7 and V is TRBV7-9; D is undetermined. The V and J ends lost 7 bases and 0 bases respectively, with 7 bases between them. The CDR3 is 12 residues long. Per the germline V gene, CDR1 is SEHNR and CDR2 is FQNEAQ (reference sequence). The CDR3 protein is CASNSISYEQYF. The CDR3 nucleotides are TGTGCCAGCAATAGTATCTCCTACGAGCAGTACTTC.

In this sample, this clone turned up once. The chain joins TRBV7-9 to TRBJ1-4; tentatively, D is TRBD1 (6 bases). Germline V gene lookup returns CDR1 SEHNR and CDR2 FQNEAQ (reference sequence). The V gene lost 5 bases and the J gene lost 0 bases, with 10 bases spanning the gap. This CDR3 has 15 amino acids. The CDR3 DNA reads as TGTGCCAGCAGCCGCCGACAGGCAACTAATGAAAAACTGTTTTTT. Translating gives CASSRRQATNEKLFF.

The rearrangement links TRBV5-4 to TRBJ2-4; TRBD1 aligns across 10 bases. Germline V gives CDR1 SGHNT, CDR2 YYREEE (reference sequence). This CDR3 has 18 residues. V gave up 3 bases and J gave up 4 bases; unmatched junction bases: 13. The CDR3 DNA is TGTGCCAGCAGCTCGGGACAGGGGAGGGAGTGGCGAAAAAACATTCAGTACTTC. It is translated as CASSSGQGREWRKNIQYF.